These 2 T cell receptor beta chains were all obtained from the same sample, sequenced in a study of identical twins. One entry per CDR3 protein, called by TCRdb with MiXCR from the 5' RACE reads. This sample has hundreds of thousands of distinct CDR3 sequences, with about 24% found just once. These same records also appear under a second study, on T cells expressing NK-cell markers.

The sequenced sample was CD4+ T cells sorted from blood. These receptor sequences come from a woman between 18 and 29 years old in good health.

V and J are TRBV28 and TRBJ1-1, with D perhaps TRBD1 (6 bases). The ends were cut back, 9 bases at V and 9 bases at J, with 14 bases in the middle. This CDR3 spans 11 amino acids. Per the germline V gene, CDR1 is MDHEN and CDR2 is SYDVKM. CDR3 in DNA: TGTGCCAGTGAACAGGGACTTCAAGCTTTCTTT. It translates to CASEQGLQAFF.

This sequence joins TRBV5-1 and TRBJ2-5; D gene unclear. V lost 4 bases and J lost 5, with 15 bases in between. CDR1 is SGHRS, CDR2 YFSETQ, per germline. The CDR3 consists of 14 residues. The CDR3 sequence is CASSGLTAGETQYF. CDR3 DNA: TGCGCCAGCAGCGGCCTGACCGCTGGGGAGACCCAGTACTTC.